This T cell receptor (beta chain) was recovered during a study of blood T cell repertoires in COVID-19. As for the study in general: From T cells, B-cell-depleted T cells, or PBMCs came the material, which was cDNA or gDNA.

Original methodology: Amplification with reference gene primers provided the estimates of nucleated cell counts. Repertoires were generated with immunoSEQ multiplex PCR, while TCRdb's copy carries only in-frame clones and drops some. V and J calls and clone size are as listed in that table; D and trimming were resolved from the DNA. The data show some 530,000 clones, about 88% seen once. The participants were between roughly 18 and 100 years old and came from about two dozen US areas. This CDR3 comprises 13 residues. Germline CDR1 reads SNHLY; CDR2 reads FYNNEI. The V gene lost 3 bases and the J gene lost 7 bases, with 10 bases spanning the gap.

This chain links TRBV2 with TRBJ2-1; a possible D gene is TRBD1 (5 bases). The sequencing sample was made of PBMCs or T cells enriched from blood (not recorded which). This TCR came from a woman in her sixties who had recovered from COVID-19. DNA for the CDR3: TGTGCCAGCAGTGATTCAGGGTTTAATGAGCAGTTCTTC. It is translated as CASSDSGFNEQFF.